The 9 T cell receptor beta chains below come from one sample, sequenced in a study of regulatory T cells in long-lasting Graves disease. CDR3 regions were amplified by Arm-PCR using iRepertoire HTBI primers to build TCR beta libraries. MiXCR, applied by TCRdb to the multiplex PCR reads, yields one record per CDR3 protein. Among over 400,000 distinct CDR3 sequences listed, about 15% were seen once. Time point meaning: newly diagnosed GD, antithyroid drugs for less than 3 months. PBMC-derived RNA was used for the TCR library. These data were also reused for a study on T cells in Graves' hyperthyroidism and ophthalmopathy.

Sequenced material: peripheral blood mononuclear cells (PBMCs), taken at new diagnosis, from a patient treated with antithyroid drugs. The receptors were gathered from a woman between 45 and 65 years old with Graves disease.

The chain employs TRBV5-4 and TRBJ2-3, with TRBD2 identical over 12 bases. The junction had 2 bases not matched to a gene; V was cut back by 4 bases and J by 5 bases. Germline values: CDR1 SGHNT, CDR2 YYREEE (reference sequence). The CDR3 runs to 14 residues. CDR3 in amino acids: CASSAGLAGDTQYF. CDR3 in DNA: TGTGCCAGCAGCGCGGGACTAGCGGGAGATACGCAGTATTTT.

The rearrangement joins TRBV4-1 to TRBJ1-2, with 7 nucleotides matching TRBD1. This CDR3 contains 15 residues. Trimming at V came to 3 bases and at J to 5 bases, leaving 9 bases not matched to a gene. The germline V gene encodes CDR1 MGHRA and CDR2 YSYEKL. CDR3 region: CASSHGTAEEYGYTF. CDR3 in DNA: TGCGCCAGCAGCCACGGGACAGCGGAGGAGTATGGCTACACCTTC.

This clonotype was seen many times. CDR3 DNA: TGTGCCAGCAATATTCCGGGCCTTGCCCATGAGCAGTTCTTC. Amino acid sequence: CASNIPGLAHEQFF. This chain connects TRBV28 to TRBJ2-1, with no clear D. The CDR3 spans 14 residues. Per the germline V gene, CDR1 is MDHEN and CDR2 is SYDVKM. V lost 7 bases to trimming and J lost 8 bases, with 18 bases between them. Full variable domain (remainder filled in from reference TRBV28 and TRBJ2-1): DVKVTQSSRYLVKRTGEKVFLECVQDMDHENMFWYRQDPGLGLRLIYFSYDVKMKEKGDIPEGYSVSREKKERFSLILESASTNQTSMYLCASNIPGLAHEQFFGPGTRLTVL.

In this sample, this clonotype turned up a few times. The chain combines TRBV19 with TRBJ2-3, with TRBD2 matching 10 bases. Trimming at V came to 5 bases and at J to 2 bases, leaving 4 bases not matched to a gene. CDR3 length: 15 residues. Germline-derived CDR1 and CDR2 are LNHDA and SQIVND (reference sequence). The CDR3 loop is CASSSLAGFTDTQYF. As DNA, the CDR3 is TGTGCCAGTAGTTCACTAGCGGGGTTCACAGATACGCAGTATTTT.

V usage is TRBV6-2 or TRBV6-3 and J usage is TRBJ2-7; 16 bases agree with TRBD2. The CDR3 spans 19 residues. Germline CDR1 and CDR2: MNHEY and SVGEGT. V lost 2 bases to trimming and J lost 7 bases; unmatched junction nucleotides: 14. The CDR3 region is CASSYQGLAGGPYNNEQYF. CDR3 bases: TGTGCCAGCAGTTACCAGGGACTAGCGGGAGGGCCTTATAACAATGAGCAGTACTTC.

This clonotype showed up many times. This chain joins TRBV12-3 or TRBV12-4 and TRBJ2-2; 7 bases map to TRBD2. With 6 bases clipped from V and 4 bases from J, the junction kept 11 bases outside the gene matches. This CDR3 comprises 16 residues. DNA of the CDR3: TGTGCCAGCAGCTTTGGAGGACTAGGTGGCACCGGGGAGCTGTTTTTT. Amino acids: CASSFGGLGGTGELFF.

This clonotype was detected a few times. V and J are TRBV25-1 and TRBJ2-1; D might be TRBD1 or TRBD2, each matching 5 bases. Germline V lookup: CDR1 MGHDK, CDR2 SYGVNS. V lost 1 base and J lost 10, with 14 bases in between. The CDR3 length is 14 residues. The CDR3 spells CASSELGLTGEQFF. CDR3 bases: TGTGCCAGCAGTGAATTGGGGCTAACGGGGGAGCAGTTCTTC.

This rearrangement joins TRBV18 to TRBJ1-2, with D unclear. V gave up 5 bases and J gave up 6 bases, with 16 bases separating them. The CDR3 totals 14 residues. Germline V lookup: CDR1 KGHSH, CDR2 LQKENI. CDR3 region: CASSSGADSHGYTF. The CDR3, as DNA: TGTGCCAGCTCATCGGGAGCAGATTCACATGGCTACACCTTC.

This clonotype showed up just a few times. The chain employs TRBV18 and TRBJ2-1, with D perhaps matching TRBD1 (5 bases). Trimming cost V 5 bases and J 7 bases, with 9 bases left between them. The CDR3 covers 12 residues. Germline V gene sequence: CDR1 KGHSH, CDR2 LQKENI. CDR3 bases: TGTGCCAGCTCAGAAAACAGGAATGAGCAGTTCTTC. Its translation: CASSENRNEQFF.